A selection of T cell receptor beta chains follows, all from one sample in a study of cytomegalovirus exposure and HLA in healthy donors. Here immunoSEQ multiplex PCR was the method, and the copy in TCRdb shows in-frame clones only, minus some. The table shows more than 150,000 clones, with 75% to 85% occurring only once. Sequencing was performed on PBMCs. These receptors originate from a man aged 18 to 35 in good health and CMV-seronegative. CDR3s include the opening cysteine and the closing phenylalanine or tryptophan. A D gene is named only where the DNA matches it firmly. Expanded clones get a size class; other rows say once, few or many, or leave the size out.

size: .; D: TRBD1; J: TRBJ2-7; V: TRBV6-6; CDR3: CASSNGQGGEQYF; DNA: TGTGCCAGCAGTAACGGACAGGGTGGCGAGCAGTACTTC
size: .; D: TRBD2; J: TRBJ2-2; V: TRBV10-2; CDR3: CASRGTSGHANTGELFF; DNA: TGCGCCAGCAGAGGGACTAGCGGCCACGCGAACACCGGGGAGCTGTTTTTT
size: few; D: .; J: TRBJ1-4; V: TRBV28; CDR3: CASSLGGVPNEKLFF; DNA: TGTGCCAGCAGTTTGGGGGGAGTCCCTAATGAAAAACTGTTTTTT
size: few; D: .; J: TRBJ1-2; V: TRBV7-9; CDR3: CASSAYGGAGVNYGYTF; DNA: TGTGCCAGCAGCGCCTATGGTGGGGCAGGGGTCAACTATGGCTACACCTTC
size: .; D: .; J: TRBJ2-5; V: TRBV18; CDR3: CASSPPCHGGETQYF; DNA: TGTGCCAGCTCACCACCGTGTCACGGAGGGGAGACCCAGTACTTC
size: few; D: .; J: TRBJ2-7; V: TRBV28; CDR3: CASSLKRQAVYEQYF; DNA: TGTGCCAGCAGTTTAAAAAGACAAGCAGTATACGAGCAGTACTTC
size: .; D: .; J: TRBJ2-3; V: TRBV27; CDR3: CASSLSPVILPDTQYF; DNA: TGTGCCAGCAGTTTATCCCCAGTAATCCTGCCAGATACGCAGTATTTT
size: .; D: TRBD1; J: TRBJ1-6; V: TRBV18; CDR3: CASSRDSSYNSPLHF; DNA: TGTGCCAGCTCACGGGACAGTTCCTATAATTCACCCCTCCACTTT
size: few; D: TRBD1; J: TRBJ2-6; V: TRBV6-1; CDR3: CATGTGSSGANVLTF; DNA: TGTGCAACCGGGACAGGGAGCTCTGGGGCCAACGTCCTGACTTTC
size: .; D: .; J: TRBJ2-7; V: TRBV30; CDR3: CAWSVRGHPVSYEQYF; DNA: TGTGCCTGGAGTGTACGAGGACACCCGGTGTCCTACGAGCAGTACTTC
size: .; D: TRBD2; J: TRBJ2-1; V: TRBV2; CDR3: CASSRRLSGRGVTYNEQFF; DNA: TGTGCCAGCAGTCGCAGGCTCAGCGGGAGGGGGGTCACCTACAATGAGCAGTTCTTC
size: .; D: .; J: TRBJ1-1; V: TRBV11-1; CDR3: CASSLIQGGGTEAFF; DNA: TGTGCCAGCAGCTTGATACAGGGAGGGGGCACTGAAGCTTTCTTT
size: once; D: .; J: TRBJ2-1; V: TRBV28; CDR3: CASSPLNEQFF; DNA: TGTGCCAGCAGTCCTCTCAATGAGCAGTTCTTC
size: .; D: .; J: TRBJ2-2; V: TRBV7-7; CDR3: CASSTRAGDTGELFF; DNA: TGTGCTAGCTCAACTAGAGCTGGTGACACCGGGGAGCTGTTTTTT
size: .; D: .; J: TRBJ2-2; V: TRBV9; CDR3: CASSPVFNTGELFF; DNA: TGTGCCAGCAGCCCCGTCTTCAACACCGGGGAGCTGTTTTTT
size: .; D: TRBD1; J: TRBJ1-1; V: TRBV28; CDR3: CASSIRQGVLRTEAFF; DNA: TGTGCCAGCAGTATTAGACAGGGGGTCCTGAGAACTGAAGCTTTCTTT
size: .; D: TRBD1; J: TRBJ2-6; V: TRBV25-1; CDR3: CASSEYRTGIGANVLTF; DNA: TGTGCCAGCAGTGAATATAGGACAGGGATTGGGGCCAACGTCCTGACTTTC
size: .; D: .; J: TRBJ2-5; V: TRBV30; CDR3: CAWTYGSGVAQYF; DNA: TGTGCCTGGACCTACGGTTCGGGGGTGGCCCAGTACTTC
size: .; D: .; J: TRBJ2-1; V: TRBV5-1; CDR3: CASSPRLSSYNEQFF; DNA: TGCGCCAGCAGCCCCCGCCTTAGCTCCTACAATGAGCAGTTCTTC
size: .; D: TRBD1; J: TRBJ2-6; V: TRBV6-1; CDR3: CASSVTGTGGSYGANVLTF; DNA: TGTGCCAGCAGTGTTACCGGGACAGGGGGGTCTTATGGGGCCAACGTCCTGACTTTC
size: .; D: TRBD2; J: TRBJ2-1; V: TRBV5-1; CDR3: CASSWLLAGVGNEQFF; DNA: TGCGCCAGCAGCTGGCTACTAGCGGGAGTTGGGAATGAGCAGTTCTTC
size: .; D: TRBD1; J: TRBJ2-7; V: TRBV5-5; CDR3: CASSLWGQLREQYF; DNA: TGTGCCAGCAGCTTATGGGGACAGCTTAGGGAGCAGTACTTC
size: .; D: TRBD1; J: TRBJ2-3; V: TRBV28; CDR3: CATLPGDRGTDTQYF; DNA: TGTGCCACCCTCCCAGGGGACAGGGGGACAGATACGCAGTATTTT
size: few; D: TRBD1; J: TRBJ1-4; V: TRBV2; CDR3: CARQGDNEKLFF; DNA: TGTGCCAGACAGGGGGACAATGAAAAACTGTTTTTT
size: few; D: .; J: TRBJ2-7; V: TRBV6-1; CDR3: CASTLRGEVGEQYF; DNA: TGTGCCAGCACCCTTCGTGGGGAGGTCGGGGAGCAGTACTTC
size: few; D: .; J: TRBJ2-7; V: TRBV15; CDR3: CATSRERGFSYEQYF; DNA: TGTGCCACCAGCAGAGAAAGGGGGTTCTCCTACGAGCAGTACTTC
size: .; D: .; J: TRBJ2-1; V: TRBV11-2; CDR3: CASSLDVLTGEQFF; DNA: TGTGCCAGCAGCTTAGATGTGTTGACAGGAGAGCAGTTCTTC
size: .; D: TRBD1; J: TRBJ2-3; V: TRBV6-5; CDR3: CASTLTGTGFDTQYF; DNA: TGTGCCAGCACCCTAACCGGGACAGGGTTTGATACGCAGTATTTT
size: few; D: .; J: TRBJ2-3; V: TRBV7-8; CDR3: CASSLERWDTQYF; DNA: TGTGCCAGCAGCTTAGAGAGGTGGGATACGCAGTATTTT
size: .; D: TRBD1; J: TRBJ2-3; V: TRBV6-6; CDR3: CASSFGTDLPTDTQYF; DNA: TGTGCCAGCAGTTTCGGGACAGACCTACCCACAGATACGCAGTATTTT
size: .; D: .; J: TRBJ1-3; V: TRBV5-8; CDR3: CASSSTGSGNTIYF; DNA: TGTGCCAGCAGCAGCACAGGCTCTGGAAACACCATATATTTT
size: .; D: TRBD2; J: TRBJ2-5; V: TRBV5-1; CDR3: CASSPLGREETQYF; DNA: TGCGCCAGCAGCCCCCTGGGGAGGGAAGAGACCCAGTACTTC
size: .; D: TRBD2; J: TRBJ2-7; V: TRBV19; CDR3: CASSIEASGSYEQYF; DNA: TGTGCCAGTAGTATAGAGGCTAGCGGGAGTTACGAGCAGTACTTC
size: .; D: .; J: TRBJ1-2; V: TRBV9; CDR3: CASSVEGARPTGNYGYTF; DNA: TGTGCCAGCAGCGTAGAGGGAGCCAGGCCCACGGGAAACTATGGCTACACCTTC
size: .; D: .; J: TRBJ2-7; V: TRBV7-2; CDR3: CASSPGWGYEQYF; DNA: TGTGCCAGCAGCCCAGGGTGGGGCTACGAGCAGTACTTC
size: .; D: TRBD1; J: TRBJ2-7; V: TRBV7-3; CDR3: CASSLQGGGNEQYF; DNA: TGTGCCAGCAGCCTACAGGGGGGTGGAAACGAGCAGTACTTC